This T cell receptor beta chain came from a study of regulatory T cells in long-lasting Graves disease. Time point defined: persistent/refractory GD, antithyroid drugs over 5 years with positive TRAb. Extracted RNA from PBMCs served as the source of the TCR library. Unmatched junction bases numbered 7, after V lost 5 bases and J lost 0 bases. From germline, CDR1 is MNHEY and CDR2 SMNVEV (reference sequence). This CDR3 contains 16 residues. The authors built TCR beta libraries using iRepertoire HTBI primers and Arm-PCR of CDR3 regions. TCRdb recomputed calls from the multiplex PCR reads with MiXCR, one row per CDR3 protein. Of about 470,000 distinct CDR3 sequences listed, around a fifth are singletons.

The V call is TRBV27, the J call TRBJ2-7; 10 bases map to TRBD2. This TCR was sampled from a female donor with Graves disease. The specimen was peripheral blood mononuclear cells (PBMCs), collected when the disease was refractory, from a patient treated with antithyroid drugs. The chain's CDR3 is CASSPPGLADSYEQYF. Written as DNA, the CDR3 is TGTGCCAGCAGTCCCCCCGGACTAGCGGACTCCTACGAGCAGTACTTC.